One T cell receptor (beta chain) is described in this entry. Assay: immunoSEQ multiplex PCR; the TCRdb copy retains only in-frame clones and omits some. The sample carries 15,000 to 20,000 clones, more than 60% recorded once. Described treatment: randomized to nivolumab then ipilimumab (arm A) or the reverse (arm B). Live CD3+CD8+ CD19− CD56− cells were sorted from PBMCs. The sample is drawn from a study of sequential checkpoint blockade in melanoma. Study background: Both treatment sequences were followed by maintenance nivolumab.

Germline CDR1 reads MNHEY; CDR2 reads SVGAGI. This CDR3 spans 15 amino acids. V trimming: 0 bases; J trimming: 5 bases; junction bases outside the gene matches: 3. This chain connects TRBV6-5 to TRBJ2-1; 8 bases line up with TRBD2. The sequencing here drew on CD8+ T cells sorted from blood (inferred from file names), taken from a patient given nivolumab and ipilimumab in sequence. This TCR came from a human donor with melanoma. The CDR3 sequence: CASSYSTSGNNEQFF. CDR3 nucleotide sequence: TGTGCCAGCAGTTACTCAACTAGCGGTAACAATGAGCAGTTCTTC.